This T cell receptor (beta chain) was sequenced during a study of sequential checkpoint blockade in melanoma. Looking at the study overall: Both treatment sequences were followed by maintenance nivolumab.

The treatment is: randomized to nivolumab then ipilimumab (arm A) or the reverse (arm B). Patients had received no earlier DNA-damaging chemotherapy. From thawed PBMCs, live CD3+CD8+ cells negative for CD19 and CD56 were sorted. Germline V CDR1 and CDR2: MNHNY, SVGAGI (reference sequence). The CDR3 totals 15 residues. V was clipped by 5 bases and J by 4 bases; unmatched bases: 9. The data were produced by immunoSEQ multiplex PCR, yet TCRdb's version contains in-frame clones alone and is incomplete. The sample yields approximately 21,000 clones, roughly four fifths seen once. The origin of this receptor is a human donor with melanoma. Sample: CD8+ T cells sorted from blood (inferred from file names), taken from a patient given nivolumab and ipilimumab in sequence. V gene TRBV6-6 combines with J gene TRBJ2-5, with TRBD1 matching over 8 bases. The CDR3 sequence: CASSNPRGQGETQYF. The CDR3 DNA reads as TGTGCCAGCAGTAACCCCAGGGGGCAGGGAGAGACCCAGTACTTC.